The 22 T cell receptor beta chains reported below all come from one sample, sequenced in a study of shared clonotypes between healthy human individuals. Libraries were prepared by immunoSEQ multiplex PCR; TCRdb keeps only in-frame clonotypes and omits some of them. The profile shows millions of clones, around nine tenths of them singletons. Sequencing used naive CD4+ T cells sorted from blood. Stated subset: CD45RA+ positively selected. These receptors originate from a man younger than 35 in good health.

The chain combines TRBV5-4 with TRBJ1-2; unclear D gene. Trimming shortened V by 1 base and J by 2 bases, and 9 bases separated the two germline ends. Germline V CDR1 and CDR2: SGHNT, YYREEE (reference sequence). This CDR3 is 14 amino acids long. CDR3 loop: CASSLRDRNYGYTF. CDR3 coding DNA: TGTGCCAGCAGCTTGCGCGACCGGAACTATGGCTACACCTTC.

In the case of this clone: Other DNA sequences from this sample encode an identical CDR3 as well. The chain recombines TRBV6-1 with TRBJ1-5; weak D call: TRBD1 (5 bases). The germline V gene encodes CDR1 MNHNS and CDR2 SASEGT. The CDR3 consists of 13 residues. The ends were cut back, 4 bases at V and 3 bases at J, with 7 bases in the middle. Written as DNA, the CDR3 is TGTGCCAGCAGTGGACAGCTCAATCAGCCCCAGCATTTT. This translates into CASSGQLNQPQHF.

The V and J genes are TRBV4-3 and TRBJ2-1; 7 positions match TRBD2. The CDR3 is made up of 15 amino acids. The V and J ends lost 5 bases and 3 bases, in that order; junction bases with no gene match: 7. Germline lookup yields CDR1 LGHNA and CDR2 YSLEER. CDR3: CASSSGTGGYNEQFF. The CDR3 region has the DNA TGCGCCAGCAGCTCCGGGACGGGGGGCTACAATGAGCAGTTCTTC.

This chain links TRBV5-6 with TRBJ2-5; no reliable D call. The V end lost 6 bases, the J end lost 1 base, and 13 bases lay between the germline ends. The CDR3 covers 14 residues. The germline CDR1 and CDR2 sequences are SGHDT and YYEEEE. DNA for the CDR3: TGTGCCAGCACCCTGATTGACATCCAAGAGACCCAGTACTTC. This codes for CASTLIDIQETQYF.

The rearrangement joins TRBV5-5 to TRBJ1-5; TRBD1 matches 7 bases. CDR1 and CDR2 (germline): SGHKS, YYEKEE (reference sequence). V trimming: 3 bases; J trimming: 0 bases; junction bases outside the gene matches: 3. The length of the CDR3 is 15 residues. The CDR3 DNA sequence: TGTGCCAGCAGCTCGGGACAGTATAGCAATCAGCCCCAGCATTTT. This sequence encodes CASSSGQYSNQPQHF.

This clone occurred once. This sample includes further DNA sequences coding for the same CDR3. The rearrangement uses TRBV19 and TRBJ1-3, with D maybe TRBD1 (5 bases). Deletions cut 6 bases from V and 4 bases from J, with 10 bases between. This CDR3 region has 13 residues. Germline-derived CDR1 and CDR2 are LNHDA and SQIVND (reference sequence). DNA for the CDR3: TGTGCCAGTAGGGGACTCTCCGGAAACACCATATATTTT. This sequence encodes CASRGLSGNTIYF. The full variable domain, in which reference TRBV19 and TRBJ1-3 provide the parts outside the CDR3, is DGGITQSPKYLFRKEGQNVTLSCEQNLNHDAMYWYRQDPGQGLRLIYYSQIVNDFQKGDIAEGYSVSREKKESFPLTVTSAQKNPTAFYLCASRGLSGNTIYFGEGSWLTVV.

V and J are TRBV2 and TRBJ1-2; a possible D gene is TRBD1 (5 bases). Germline CDR1 is SNHLY and CDR2 is FYNNEI. The CDR3 sequence is 13 residues long. The V end lost 5 bases, the J end lost 2 bases, and 9 bases lay between the germline ends. CDR3 amino acids: CASSQTGNYGYTF. The DNA of the CDR3 is TGTGCCAGCAGTCAAACAGGAAACTATGGCTACACCTTC.

This clone has more than one count but fewer than ten. The V gene is TRBV30, the J gene TRBJ1-5, with TRBD1 matching over 8 bases. Germline loops: CDR1 GTSNPN, CDR2 SVGIG (reference sequence). This CDR3 comprises 13 residues. The V and J ends lost 2 bases and 9 bases, in that order; junction bases with no gene match: 6. In DNA, the CDR3 is TGTGCCTGGAGTACAGGGGGATCAGGGCCCCAGCATTTT. It translates to CAWSTGGSGPQHF.

This rearrangement joins TRBV5-1 to TRBJ2-2; 8 positions agree with TRBD1. V gave up 3 bases and J gave up 3 bases; unmatched junction bases: 4. Germline CDR1 and CDR2: SGHRS and YFSETQ. This CDR3 is built from 15 residues. The CDR3 region has the DNA TGCGCCAGCAGCTCCAGACAGGGGTACACCGGGGAGCTGTTTTTT. Its translation is CASSSRQGYTGELFF. Full variable domain (outside the CDR3, taken from reference TRBV5-1 and TRBJ2-2): KAGVTQTPRYLIKTRGQQVTLSCSPISGHRSVSWYQQTPGQGLQFLFEYFSETQRNKGNFPGRFSGRQFSNSRSEMNVSTLELGDSALYLCASSSRQGYTGELFFGEGSRLTVL.

The chain uses TRBV30 and TRBJ2-5; D not certain. CDR3 size: 11 residues. The V and J ends lost 7 bases and 4 bases respectively, with 10 bases between them. CDR1 and CDR2 from the germline V gene are GTSNPN and SVGIG (reference sequence). CDR3 bases: TGTGCCTTGGGTCTGGCAGAGACCCAGTACTTC. Protein: CALGLAETQYF.

This clone turned up a few times. Other DNA sequences in this sample translate to the same CDR3. The chain links TRBV28 to TRBJ2-2, with 8 bases that match TRBD1. Trimming cost V 3 bases and J 5 bases; bases outside gene matches: 5. CDR3 size: 15 residues. CDR1 and CDR2 (germline): MDHEN, SYDVKM. For the CDR3, the DNA is TGTGCCAGCAGTTTCAGGGGGCGAGGGACCGGGGAGCTGTTTTTT. It encodes CASSFRGRGTGELFF.

This rearrangement joins TRBV5-4 to TRBJ2-3; TRBD2 matches 7 bases. Germline CDR1 SGHNT, CDR2 YYREEE (reference sequence). V lost 4 bases and J lost 1; bases outside the gene matches: 9. The CDR3 is 16 amino acids. As DNA, the CDR3 is TGTGCCAGCAGCCCTAAACCGGGGGGTGGCACAGATACGCAGTATTTT. Translated: CASSPKPGGGTDTQYF.

The chain joins TRBV6-5 to TRBJ1-1; D is uncertain. CDR3 length: 12 amino acids. CDR1 is MNHEY and CDR2 is SVGAGI in the germline V gene. Between the trimmed V and J ends, which lost 8 bases and 0 bases, there was a span of 7 bases. The CDR3 bases are TGTGCCAGCCGAGAGTTGAACACTGAAGCTTTCTTT. Translation: CASRELNTEAFF.

The rearrangement joins TRBV10-3 to TRBJ2-4; D is perhaps TRBD2 (6 bases). The CDR3 runs to 13 residues. CDR1 is ENHRY and CDR2 is SYGVKD in the germline V gene. V dropped 3 bases and J dropped 6 bases, with 9 bases sitting between them. Here the CDR3 reads CAISEGGVNIQYF. The CDR3 DNA reads TGTGCCATCAGTGAAGGAGGGGTAAACATTCAGTACTTC.

The chain uses TRBV4-1 and TRBJ2-3; D is unclear. Trimming took 2 bases from V and 0 from J, leaving 9 bases between them. Germline loops: CDR1 MGHRA, CDR2 YSYEKL. The CDR3 spans 15 residues. The DNA of the CDR3 is TGCGCCAGCAGCCAACAGCCTTTTAGCACAGATACGCAGTATTTT. Its translation: CASSQQPFSTDTQYF.

The rearrangement links TRBV30 to TRBJ2-7, with D hard to call. V was cut by 7 bases and J by 4 bases, with 11 bases left in between. The CDR3 totals 11 residues. Per the germline V gene, CDR1 is GTSNPN and CDR2 is SVGIG (reference sequence). CDR3 nucleotides: TGTGCCTTCTCGGGTGATTACGAGCAGTACTTC. Translated, it gives CAFSGDYEQYF.

The genes are TRBV19 and TRBJ2-7, with TRBD2 matching 9 bases. V lost 8 bases and J lost 4; bases outside the gene matches: 3. CDR1 and CDR2 from the germline V gene are LNHDA and SQIVND (reference sequence). This CDR3 region has 12 residues. Written as DNA, the CDR3 is TGTGCCAGTGGTAGCGGGGGATACGAGCAGTACTTC. This sequence encodes CASGSGGYEQYF. Filled out from reference TRBV19 and TRBJ2-7, the complete variable domain reads DGGITQSPKYLFRKEGQNVTLSCEQNLNHDAMYWYRQDPGQGLRLIYYSQIVNDFQKGDIAEGYSVSREKKESFPLTVTSAQKNPTAFYLCASGSGGYEQYFGPGTRLTVT.

The chain uses TRBV19 and TRBJ2-6; no firm D call. Looked up from germline, CDR1 is LNHDA and CDR2 is SQIVND (reference sequence). V lost 5 bases and J lost 4, with 12 bases in between. This CDR3 comprises 15 residues. The CDR3 DNA reads TGTGCCAGTAGTCCTTCGGTGGCAGGGGCCAACGTCCTGACTTTC. Translated: CASSPSVAGANVLTF.

The chain carries TRBV5-4 and TRBJ2-6; 9 nucleotides line up with TRBD1. The CDR3 consists of 16 residues. With V trimmed by 6 bases and J by 9 bases, 13 bases remained unmatched. From germline, CDR1 is SGHNT and CDR2 YYREEE (reference sequence). Here the CDR3 DNA reads TGTGCCAGCACCAGGCAAACAGGGGGCCTCGGCAACGTCCTGACTTTC. It is translated as CASTRQTGGLGNVLTF.

CDR3 bases: TGCGCCAGCCGACAGGGCGTCAGCACTGAAGCTTTCTTT. Translated, it gives CASRQGVSTEAFF. The chain carries TRBV5-1 and TRBJ1-1; 7 positions agree with TRBD1. The CDR3 length is 13 residues. Trimming took 7 bases from V and 4 from J; bases not matched to a gene: 7. Germline V lookup: CDR1 SGHRS, CDR2 YFSETQ.

The table lists this clone with a count of one. The chain links TRBV7-8 to TRBJ1-2; a possible D gene is TRBD1 (6 bases). Germline V lookup: CDR1 SGHVS, CDR2 FQNEAQ. The CDR3 has 14 residues. Trimming pared 1 base from V and 8 bases from J, leaving 14 bases between. CDR3 sequence reads: CASSLEQGIGGYTF. In DNA, the CDR3 is TGTGCCAGCAGCTTAGAACAGGGAATCGGAGGCTACACCTTC.

This clone has just a few counts. The chain couples TRBV5-1 to TRBJ1-2; no clear D gene. Germline CDR1 SGHRS, CDR2 YFSETQ. Trimming shortened V by 0 bases and J by 13 bases, and 13 bases separated the two germline ends. This CDR3 comprises 12 residues. The CDR3: CASSLGLGTTTF. The CDR3 DNA reads as TGCGCCAGCAGCTTGGGACTTGGCACCACCACCTTC. The variable domain in full, with the rest retrieved from reference TRBV5-1 and TRBJ1-2, is KAGVTQTPRYLIKTRGQQVTLSCSPISGHRSVSWYQQTPGQGLQFLFEYFSETQRNKGNFPGRFSGRQFSNSRSEMNVSTLELGDSALYLCASSLGLGTTTFGSGTRLTVV.